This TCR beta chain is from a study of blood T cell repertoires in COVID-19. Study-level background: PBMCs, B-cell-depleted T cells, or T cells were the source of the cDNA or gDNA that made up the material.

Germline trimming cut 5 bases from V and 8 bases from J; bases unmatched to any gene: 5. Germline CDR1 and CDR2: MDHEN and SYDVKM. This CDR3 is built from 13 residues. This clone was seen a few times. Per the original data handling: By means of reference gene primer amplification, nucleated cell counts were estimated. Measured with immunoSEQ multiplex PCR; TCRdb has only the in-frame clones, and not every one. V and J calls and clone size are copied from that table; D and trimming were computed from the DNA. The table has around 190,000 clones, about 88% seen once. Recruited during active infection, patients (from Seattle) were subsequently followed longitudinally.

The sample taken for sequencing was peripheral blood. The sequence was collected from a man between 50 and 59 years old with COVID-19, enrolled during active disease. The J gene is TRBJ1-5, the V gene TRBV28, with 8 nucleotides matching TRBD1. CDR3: CASSGTTGEPQHF. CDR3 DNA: TGTGCCAGCAGTGGAACGACAGGGGAGCCCCAGCATTTT.